This T cell receptor (beta chain) derives from a study of T cell repertoires in cytomegalovirus infection. Study background: From public TCR beta signatures came an indication of both CMV infection and matching HLA type. The study's findings and limits: Cumulative frequency (of public TCR beta family members) identified carriers of CMV plus the relevant HLA. The ex vivo response showed dominance by HLA-C-restricted CMV-specific TCR beta clonotypes.

The V gene lost 3 bases and the J gene lost 2 bases, with 17 bases spanning the gap. The CDR3 has 17 amino acids. Germline V gene lookup returns CDR1 LNHDA and CDR2 SQIVND (reference sequence). TCRdb reprocessed the reads via MiXCR and lists one record per CDR3 protein. Of 570,000 or so distinct CDR3 sequences in the sample, roughly 42% are singletons; the top ten hold about 46%. On this clonotype: Antigen specificity is unknown.

Sample: cultured PBMCs, taken from culture after CMV antigen stimulation. The V call is TRBV19, the J call TRBJ1-5; the D is unclear. The source of this sequence is a human donor in good health (CMV status not recorded). Some clones in this sample may be carry-over from other donors' samples. The CDR3 region is CASSIRLPTYGNQPQHF. As DNA, the CDR3 is TGTGCCAGTAGTATCCGACTCCCCACCTATGGCAATCAGCCCCAGCATTTT.